The present entry profiles one TCR beta chain with its context. The sample belongs to a study of blood T cell repertoires in COVID-19. The repertoire was sequenced with immunoSEQ multiplex PCR; TCRdb's copy has only in-frame clones and lacks some. The top ten clones hold around a sixth of a sample with 55,000 to 80,000 clones, 70% to 90% of them seen once. The trim removed 6 bases at V and 3 bases at J, leaving 5 bases unmatched. The CDR3 sequence is 13 residues long. The V gene's germline CDR1 is KGHSH and CDR2 LQKENI. This chain joins TRBV18 and TRBJ2-7; 7 bases fit TRBD1. This TCR was recovered from an elderly woman with acute or convalescent COVID-19. Sequencing used peripheral blood. CDR3 sequence: CASSTGQDYEQYF. The CDR3 DNA reads TGTGCCAGCTCTACCGGACAGGACTACGAGCAGTACTTC.